This record concerns one TCR beta chain sequence. Germline CDR1 SEHNR, CDR2 FQNEAQ (reference sequence). V dropped 5 bases and J dropped 1 base, with 18 bases sitting between them. The CDR3 covers 17 residues. In the original workflow: Reference gene primer amplification gave estimated nucleated cell counts. Using immunoSEQ multiplex PCR, the repertoire was profiled, and TCRdb retains in-frame clones only, with some absent. The V and J calls and clone size come from that table; D and trimming were worked out from the DNA. The sample includes about 83,000 clones, around 86% seen only once; the top ten take 8%. This record comes from a study of blood T cell repertoires in COVID-19. Background on the study: Whether acute or convalescent, the COVID-19 samples came from the United States, Italy and Spain. Sample material is recorded as cDNA or gDNA derived from T cells, B-cell-depleted T cells, or PBMCs.

Sequencing was carried out using peripheral blood. The sequence derives from a middle-aged man with active COVID-19. The V gene is TRBV7-9, the J gene TRBJ1-3; the D is unclear. The CDR3, as DNA: TGTGCCAGCAGCGTCCCTACATCGGGGAATTCTGGAAACACCATATATTTT. This sequence encodes CASSVPTSGNSGNTIYF.